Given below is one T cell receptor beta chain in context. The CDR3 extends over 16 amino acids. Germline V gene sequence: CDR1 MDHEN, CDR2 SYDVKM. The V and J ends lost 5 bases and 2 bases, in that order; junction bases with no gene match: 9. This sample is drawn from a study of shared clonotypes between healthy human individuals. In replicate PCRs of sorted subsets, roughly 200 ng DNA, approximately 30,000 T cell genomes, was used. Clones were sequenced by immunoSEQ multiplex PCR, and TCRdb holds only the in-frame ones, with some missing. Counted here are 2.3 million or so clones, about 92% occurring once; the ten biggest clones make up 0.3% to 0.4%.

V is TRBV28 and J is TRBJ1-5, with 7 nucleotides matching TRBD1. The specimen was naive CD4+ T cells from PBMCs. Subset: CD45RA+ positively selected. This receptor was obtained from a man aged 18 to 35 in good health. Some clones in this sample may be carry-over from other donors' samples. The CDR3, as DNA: TGTGCCAGCAGTCTTTTCTCAGGGGGGCGCAATCAGCCCCAGCATTTT. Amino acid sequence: CASSLFSGGRNQPQHF.